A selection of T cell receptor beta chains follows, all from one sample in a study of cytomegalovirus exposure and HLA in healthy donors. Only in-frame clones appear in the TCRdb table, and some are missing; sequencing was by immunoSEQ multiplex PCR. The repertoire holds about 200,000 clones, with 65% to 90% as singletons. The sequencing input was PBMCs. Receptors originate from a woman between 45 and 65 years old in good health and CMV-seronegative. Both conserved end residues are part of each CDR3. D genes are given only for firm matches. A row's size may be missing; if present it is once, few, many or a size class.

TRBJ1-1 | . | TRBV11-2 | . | CASNRPTNTEAFF | TGTGCCAGCAACAGGCCTACGAACACTGAAGCTTTCTTT
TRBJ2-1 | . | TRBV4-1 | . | CASSQASTSLSQGEQFF | TGCGCCAGCAGCCAAGCTTCGACCAGCCTTAGCCAGGGTGAGCAGTTCTTC
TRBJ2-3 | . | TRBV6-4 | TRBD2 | CASSVSTSGTDTQYF | TGTGCCAGCAGTGTCTCGACTAGCGGCACAGATACGCAGTATTTT
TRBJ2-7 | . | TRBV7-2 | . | CASSLGPGISYEQYF | TGTGCCAGCAGCTTAGGTCCAGGGATTTCCTACGAGCAGTACTTC
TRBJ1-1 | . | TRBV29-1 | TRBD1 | CSVEARQGPTTEAFF | TGCAGCGTTGAAGCTAGACAGGGCCCGACAACTGAAGCTTTCTTT
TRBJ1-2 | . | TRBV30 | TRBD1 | CAWSHTGVRYGYTF | TGTGCCTGGAGTCACACAGGGGTACGGTATGGCTACACCTTC
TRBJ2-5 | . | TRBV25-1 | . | CASSESGSPGETQYF | TGTGCCAGCAGTGAATCCGGGTCCCCTGGGGAGACCCAGTACTTC
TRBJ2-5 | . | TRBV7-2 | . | CASSFSSQETQYF | TGTGCCAGCAGCTTCTCTAGCCAAGAGACCCAGTACTTC
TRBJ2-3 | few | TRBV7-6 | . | CASSLGALRRWTDTQYF | TGTGCCAGCAGCTTAGGCGCTCTAAGGCGGTGGACAGATACGCAGTATTTT
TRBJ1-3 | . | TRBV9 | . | CASRSDSSGNTIYF | TGTGCCAGCAGGTCAGACAGCTCTGGAAACACCATATATTTT
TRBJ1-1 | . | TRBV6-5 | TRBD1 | CASSNRGNTEAFF | TGTGCCAGCAGTAACAGGGGGAACACTGAAGCTTTCTTT
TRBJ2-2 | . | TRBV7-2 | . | CAGSRQPARVGTGELFF | TGTGCCGGATCCAGACAGCCGGCTAGGGTGGGGACCGGGGAGCTGTTTTTT
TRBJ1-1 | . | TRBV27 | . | CASSSPVVNTEAFF | TGTGCCAGCAGTTCCCCAGTGGTGAACACTGAAGCTTTCTTT
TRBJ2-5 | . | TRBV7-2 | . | CASSWGPGMEQYF | TGTGCCAGCAGCTGGGGCCCAGGGATGGAGCAGTACTTC
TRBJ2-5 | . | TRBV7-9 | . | CASSAGLGGVQETQYF | TGTGCCAGCAGCGCCGGCCTAGGGGGAGTCCAAGAGACCCAGTACTTC
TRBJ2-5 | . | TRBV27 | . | CASSQAGFRAGQISETQYF | TGTGCCAGCAGCCAGGCTGGATTTCGGGCAGGGCAAATCTCGGAGACCCAGTACTTC
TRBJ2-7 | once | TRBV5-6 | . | CASHLSGDSYEQYF | TGTGCCAGCCACCTATCCGGGGACTCCTACGAGCAGTACTTC
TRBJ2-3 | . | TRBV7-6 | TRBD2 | CASSLDASGADTQYF | TGTGCCAGCAGCTTAGATGCTAGCGGCGCAGATACGCAGTATTTT
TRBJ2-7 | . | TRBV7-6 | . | CASSLVGGNEQYF | TGTGCCAGCAGCTTAGTTGGGGGGAACGAGCAGTACTTC
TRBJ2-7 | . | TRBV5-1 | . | CASSLVAGNNEQYF | TGCGCCAGCAGCTTGGTGGCAGGGAACAACGAGCAGTACTTC
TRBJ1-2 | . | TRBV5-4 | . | CASSLYGGDYGYTF | TGTGCCAGCAGCTTGTACGGGGGAGACTATGGCTACACCTTC
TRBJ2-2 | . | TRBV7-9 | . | CASRSDGFGVSGELFF | TGTGCCAGCCGTTCGGACGGGTTCGGGGTATCCGGGGAGCTGTTTTTT
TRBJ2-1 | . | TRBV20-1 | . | CSARGLEQFF | TGCAGTGCCCGAGGACTTGAGCAGTTCTTC
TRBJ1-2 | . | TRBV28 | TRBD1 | CASRSDRVSLGYTF | TGTGCCAGCAGGTCGGACAGGGTATCTTTAGGCTACACCTTC
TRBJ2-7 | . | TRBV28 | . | CASSRSGVRSYEQYF | TGTGCCAGCAGTCGGTCGGGAGTCCGTTCCTACGAGCAGTACTTC
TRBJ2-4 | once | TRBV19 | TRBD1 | CASSGQGKNIQYF | TGTGCCAGTAGTGGACAGGGAAAAAACATTCAGTACTTC
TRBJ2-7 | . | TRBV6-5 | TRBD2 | CASTLLAGSYEQYF | TGTGCCAGCACCTTACTAGCGGGGTCCTACGAGCAGTACTTC
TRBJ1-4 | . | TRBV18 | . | CASSPRRGEGEKLFF | TGTGCCAGCTCACCAAGGAGGGGAGAGGGTGAAAAACTGTTTTTT
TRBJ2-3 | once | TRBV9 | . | CASSPRTGTDTQYF | TGTGCCAGCAGCCCCCGGACAGGCACAGATACGCAGTATTTT
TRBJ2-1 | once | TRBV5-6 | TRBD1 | CASSLGDREYNEQFF | TGTGCCAGCAGCTTGGGGGACAGGGAGTACAATGAGCAGTTCTTC
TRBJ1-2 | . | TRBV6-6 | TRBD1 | CASSSDRGIYGYTF | TGTGCCAGCAGTTCCGACAGGGGGATCTATGGCTACACCTTC
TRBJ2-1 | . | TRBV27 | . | CASSPSGINEQFF | TGTGCCAGCAGTCCCTCAGGGATCAATGAGCAGTTCTTC
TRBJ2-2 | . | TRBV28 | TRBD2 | CASSLLGLAGGPENTGELFF | TGTGCCAGCAGTTTGTTGGGACTAGCGGGAGGGCCGGAGAACACCGGGGAGCTGTTTTTT
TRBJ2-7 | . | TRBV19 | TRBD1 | CASSITGTGRSYEQYF | TGTGCCAGTAGTATTACTGGGACAGGGAGGAGCTACGAGCAGTACTTC
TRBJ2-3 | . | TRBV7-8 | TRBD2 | CASSLVVIAGDTQYF | TGTGCCAGCAGCTTAGTGGTGATAGCGGGAGATACGCAGTATTTT
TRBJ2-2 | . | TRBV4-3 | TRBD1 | CASSRETGYPGELFF | TGCGCCAGCAGTAGGGAGACAGGGTATCCCGGGGAGCTGTTTTTT
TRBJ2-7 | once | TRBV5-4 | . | CASSSSLGGPVEYEQYF | TGTGCCAGCAGCTCCTCCCTCGGCGGGCCCGTGGAGTACGAGCAGTACTTC
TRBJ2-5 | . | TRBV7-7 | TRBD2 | CASSNGRGGETQYF | TGTGCCAGCAGTAATGGGAGGGGAGGGGAGACCCAGTACTTC
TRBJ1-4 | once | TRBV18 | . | CASSPFQAQGRGLTNEKLFF | TGTGCCAGCTCACCTTTTCAGGCACAAGGAAGAGGACTAACTAATGAAAAACTGTTTTTT
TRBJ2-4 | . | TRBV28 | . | CASCLRELLAKNIQYF | TGTGCCAGCTGTCTACGGGAGCTGCTAGCCAAAAACATTCAGTACTTC
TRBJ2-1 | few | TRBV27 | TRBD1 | CASSLERTGVFYNEQFF | TGTGCCAGCAGTTTAGAGAGGACAGGGGTTTTCTACAATGAGCAGTTCTTC
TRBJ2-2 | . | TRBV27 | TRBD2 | CASSLWTGGPYTGELFF | TGTGCCAGCAGTTTATGGACGGGAGGGCCTTACACCGGGGAGCTGTTTTTT
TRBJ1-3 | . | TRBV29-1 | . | CSARQGNTIYF | TGCAGCGCCCGACAGGGAAACACCATATATTTT
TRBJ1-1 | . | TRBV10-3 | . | CAISESNPGLTEAFF | TGTGCCATCAGTGAGTCGAATCCAGGGCTAACTGAAGCTTTCTTT
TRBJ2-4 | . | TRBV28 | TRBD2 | CASRGGTAKNIQYF | TGTGCCAGCCGGGGGGGAACGGCCAAAAACATTCAGTACTTC
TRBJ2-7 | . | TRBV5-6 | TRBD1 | CASSSPGTGVYEQYF | TGTGCCAGCAGCTCTCCCGGGACAGGGGTCTACGAGCAGTACTTC
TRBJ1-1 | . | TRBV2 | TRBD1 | CASSAQGGTEAFF | TGTGCCAGCAGTGCTCAGGGGGGCACTGAAGCTTTCTTT
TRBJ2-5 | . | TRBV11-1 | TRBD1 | CASSSRQGPETQYF | TGTGCCAGCAGCTCTCGACAGGGGCCGGAGACCCAGTACTTC
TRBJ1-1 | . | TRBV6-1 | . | CASSFEGDTEAFF | TGTGCCAGCAGTTTTGAGGGGGATACTGAAGCTTTCTTT